The 21 T cell receptor beta chains reported below all come from one sample, sequenced in a study of blood T cell dynamics during melanoma immunotherapy. Time point of the sample: pre-treatment baseline. Measured with immunoSEQ multiplex PCR; TCRdb has only the in-frame clones, and not every one. The table shows over 10,000 clones, with approximately 84% occurring only once. The sample here was blood, taken from a patient treated with checkpoint blockade. These receptor sequences come from a human donor with melanoma.

This clone occurred a few times. This chain connects TRBV5-1 to TRBJ1-3, with D unresolved. The CDR3 sequence is 15 residues long. The V and J ends lost 0 bases and 0 bases respectively, with 7 bases between them. The germline CDR1 and CDR2 sequences are SGHRS and YFSETQ. DNA of the CDR3: TGCGCCAGCAGCTTGGCGGCCTCCTCTGGAAACACCATATATTTT. It yields the protein CASSLAASSGNTIYF.

This clone was counted between two and nine times. V usage is TRBV9 and J usage is TRBJ1-1, with a weak D call TRBD1 (5 bases). Trimming took 3 bases from V and 3 from J, leaving 12 bases between them. Germline V gives CDR1 SGDLS, CDR2 YYNGEE. CDR3 size: 14 residues. CDR3 protein: CASSAESRDTEAFF. The CDR3, as DNA: TGTGCCAGCAGCGCCGAAAGCAGGGACACTGAAGCTTTCTTT. The whole variable domain, filled in from reference TRBV9 and TRBJ1-1, reads DSGVTQTPKHLITATGQRVTLRCSPRSGDLSVYWYQQSLDQGLQFLIQYYNGEERAKGNILERFSAQQFPDLHSELNLSSLELGDSALYFCASSAESRDTEAFFGQGTRLTVV.

This chain joins TRBV4-2 and TRBJ2-5; tentative D call: TRBD1 (6 bases). The CDR3 is 16 amino acids. V lost 0 bases to trimming and J lost 9 bases, with 20 bases between them. Germline V lookup: CDR1 LGHNA, CDR2 YNFKEQ. DNA of the CDR3: TGTGCCAGCAGCCAAGATGGGTTAACGGCTGAGGGGGCCCAGTACTTC. This encodes CASSQDGLTAEGAQYF.

The chain combines TRBV29-1 with TRBJ2-3, with 9 bases matching TRBD1. There are 8 residues in the CDR3. V lost 6 bases to trimming and J lost 14 bases; unmatched junction nucleotides: 0. The V gene's germline CDR1 is SQVTM and CDR2 ANQGSEA. The CDR3 nucleotides are TGCAGCGTGGGACAGGGGTATTTT. Protein sequence: CSVGQGYF.

V is TRBV5-1 and J is TRBJ2-7; possible D gene TRBD2, 6 bases. This CDR3 has 14 amino acids. Germline assignment: CDR1 SGHRS and CDR2 YFSETQ. V lost 4 bases and J lost 9, with 20 bases in between. CDR3 bases: TGCGCCAGCAGCCCGGGCCCGACTGTCGGGGGGCAGTACTTC. The encoded protein is CASSPGPTVGGQYF. Combining the CDR3 with reference TRBV5-1 and TRBJ2-7 gives the whole variable domain KAGVTQTPRYLIKTRGQQVTLSCSPISGHRSVSWYQQTPGQGLQFLFEYFSETQRNKGNFPGRFSGRQFSNSRSEMNVSTLELGDSALYLCASSPGPTVGGQYFGPGTRLTVT.

The chain's CDR3 is CASSSFRTSGTKYNEQFF. CDR3 nucleotide sequence: TGTGCCAGCAGCTCCTTCCGGACTAGCGGGACCAAATACAATGAGCAGTTCTTC. The J gene is TRBJ2-1, the V gene TRBV5-6, with 12 positions matching TRBD2. This CDR3 comprises 18 residues. Germline loops: CDR1 SGHDT, CDR2 YYEEEE. With V trimmed by 3 bases and J by 4 bases, 11 bases remained unmatched. The full variable domain, rest sourced from reference TRBV5-6 and TRBJ2-1, is DAGVTQSPTHLIKTRGQQVTLRCSPKSGHDTVSWYQQALGQGPQFIFQYYEEEERQRGNFPDRFSGHQFPNYSSELNVNALLLGDSALYLCASSSFRTSGTKYNEQFFGPGTRLTVL.

V gene TRBV5-1 combines with J gene TRBJ2-7; 9 bases fit TRBD1. Germline V gene data show CDR1 as SGHRS and CDR2 as YFSETQ. The CDR3 loop spans 17 amino acids. Unmatched junction bases numbered 13, after V lost 4 bases and J lost 2 bases. This CDR3 reads CASSDPPGQGTAYEQYF. In DNA, the CDR3 is TGCGCCAGCAGCGACCCCCCGGGACAGGGAACCGCCTACGAGCAGTACTTC.

This clone is a singleton in its sample. V and J are TRBV7-2 and TRBJ1-2; D call uncertain. CDR1 and CDR2 from the germline V gene are SGHTA and FQGNSA. The germline V and J ends were trimmed by 2 bases and 1 base, with 11 bases remaining between them. This CDR3 comprises 15 residues. The chain's CDR3 is CASSLNGVLNYGYTF. The CDR3 DNA is TGTGCCAGCAGCTTAAATGGGGTCCTTAACTATGGCTACACCTTC.

DNA of the CDR3: TGTGCCTCAATCGGGACATTAACCTACGAGCAGTACTTC. As protein: CASIGTLTYEQYF. The chain combines TRBV2 with TRBJ2-5, with D perhaps TRBD1 (6 bases). Judging by the DNA end, TRBJ2-7 fits better; the J call may be wrong. Per the germline V gene, CDR1 is SNHLY and CDR2 is FYNNEI. The CDR3 has 13 amino acids.

The chain recombines TRBV6-5 with TRBJ1-5; the D gene is possibly TRBD1 (5 bases). V lost 2 bases and J 5 bases, leaving 10 bases between the germline ends. The CDR3 length is 14 residues. Germline lookup yields CDR1 MNHEY and CDR2 SVGAGI. The CDR3 reads CASSYDSTDQPQHF. In DNA, the CDR3 is TGTGCCAGCAGTTACGACAGCACCGATCAGCCCCAGCATTTT.

The CDR3 DNA sequence: TGTGCCAGCAGCCGCGGGACCGTAGGCACCGGGGAGCTGTTTTTT. Encoded protein: CASSRGTVGTGELFF. This rearrangement joins TRBV7-7 to TRBJ2-2, with D maybe TRBD2 (6 bases). This CDR3 contains 15 residues. V gave up 5 bases and J gave up 4 bases, with 14 bases separating them. Germline assignment: CDR1 SSHAT and CDR2 FNYEAQ (reference sequence).

This rearrangement joins TRBV9 to TRBJ2-7; 9 bases fit TRBD2. The germline CDR1 and CDR2 sequences are SGDLS and YYNGEE. The CDR3 covers 15 residues. The V gene end was trimmed by 2 bases and the J gene end by 9 bases; junction bases not matched to a gene: 12. This CDR3 reads CASSVSGTSSSGQYF. CDR3 coding DNA: TGTGCCAGCAGCGTCTCCGGGACTAGCTCCTCAGGGCAGTACTTC. Variable domain in full (rest from reference TRBV9 and TRBJ2-7): DSGVTQTPKHLITATGQRVTLRCSPRSGDLSVYWYQQSLDQGLQFLIQYYNGEERAKGNILERFSAQQFPDLHSELNLSSLELGDSALYFCASSVSGTSSSGQYFGPGTRLTVT.

The chain carries TRBV18 and TRBJ1-6; 8 bases match TRBD1. The CDR3 runs to 13 residues. With 4 bases clipped from V and 7 bases from J, the junction kept 0 bases outside the gene matches. CDR1 is KGHSH, CDR2 LQKENI, per germline. CDR3 DNA: TGTGCCAGCTCACGGACAGGGAATTCACCCCTCCACTTT. As protein: CASSRTGNSPLHF.

A remark on this clone: No conserved phenylalanine or tryptophan is present at the end of the CDR3, so a read error is the likely explanation. CDR3 sequence reads: CASSLVQGNTEAFL. CDR3 nucleotides: TGCGCCAGCAGCTTGGTGCAGGGGAACACTGAAGCTTTCCTT. V is TRBV5-1 and J is TRBJ1-1; weak D call: TRBD1 (5 bases). The CDR3 spans 14 residues. Trimming left V 0 bases short and J 1 base short, with 7 bases between. The germline V gene encodes CDR1 SGHRS and CDR2 YFSETQ.

This rearrangement joins TRBV6-5 to TRBJ2-7; maybe TRBD1 (5 bases). The CDR3 has 13 residues. Trimming stripped 5 bases from V and 1 base from J, with 9 bases between. Germline loops: CDR1 MNHEY, CDR2 SVGAGI. The CDR3: CASSQGRSYEQYF. The CDR3, as DNA: TGTGCCAGCAGTCAGGGCCGTTCCTACGAGCAGTACTTC.

The chain carries TRBV6-5 and TRBJ2-7, with D hard to call. The V gene's germline CDR1 is MNHEY and CDR2 SVGAGI. CDR3 length: 13 amino acids. Trimming took 8 bases from V and 0 from J, leaving 11 bases between them. CDR3 sequence reads: CASVSRSSYEQYF. The CDR3 region has the DNA TGTGCCAGCGTATCCAGGAGCTCCTACGAGCAGTACTTC.

The gene calls are TRBV4-1 and TRBJ2-1; the match to TRBD2 covers 11 bases. With 0 bases clipped from V and 0 bases from J, the junction kept 10 bases outside the gene matches. Germline values: CDR1 MGHRA, CDR2 YSYEKL. The CDR3 spans 20 residues. CDR3 amino acids: CASSQEGPSGGTSSYNEQFF. In DNA form, the CDR3 reads TGCGCCAGCAGCCAAGAAGGTCCTAGCGGGGGGACGAGCTCCTACAATGAGCAGTTCTTC.

The J gene is TRBJ2-5, the V gene TRBV9, with 9 positions matching TRBD2. V trimming: 0 bases; J trimming: 5 bases; junction bases outside the gene matches: 8. This CDR3 contains 16 residues. Germline CDR1 reads SGDLS; CDR2 reads YYNGEE. The chain's CDR3 is CASSVDSAGGEETQYF. The CDR3 DNA is TGTGCCAGCAGCGTAGACTCAGCGGGAGGTGAGGAGACCCAGTACTTC.

CDR3 in amino acids: CASSVGVGGGETQYF. In DNA form, the CDR3 reads TGTGCCAGCAGCGTAGGTGTGGGGGGAGGAGAGACCCAGTACTTC. The chain combines TRBV9 with TRBJ2-5, with D possibly being TRBD2 (6 bases). Trimming took off 0 bases at V and 4 bases at J, with 13 bases between the two ends. Germline V gene lookup returns CDR1 SGDLS and CDR2 YYNGEE. This CDR3 has 15 amino acids. Filled out from reference TRBV9 and TRBJ2-5, the complete variable domain reads DSGVTQTPKHLITATGQRVTLRCSPRSGDLSVYWYQQSLDQGLQFLIQYYNGEERAKGNILERFSAQQFPDLHSELNLSSLELGDSALYFCASSVGVGGGETQYFGPGTRLLVL.

This clone has just one count. The V and J genes are TRBV19 and TRBJ1-5; 7 bases line up with TRBD1. The CDR3 has 16 residues. Germline CDR1 reads LNHDA; CDR2 reads SQIVND (reference sequence). The V segment lost 6 bases and the J segment 6 bases; nucleotides outside the gene matches: 14. CDR3 in DNA: TGTGCCAGTAGACCGACAGGGACGGGGCCGGGTCAGCCCCAGCATTTT. This gives the protein CASRPTGTGPGQPQHF.

The chain recombines TRBV29-1 with TRBJ2-5; D uncertain. The end of the DNA is better explained by TRBJ2-7, so the J call may be wrong. Germline-derived CDR1 and CDR2 are SQVTM and ANQGSEA. The CDR3 runs to 14 residues. The DNA of the CDR3 is TGCAGCGTTGCCTTGGACCCGGGCCCCTACGAGCAGTACTTC. Its protein is CSVALDPGPYEQYF.